This T cell receptor (beta chain) was sequenced in a study of blood T cell repertoires in COVID-19. Overall study: The origin of the acute and convalescent COVID-19 samples was the United States, Italy and Spain. Sources were T cells, B-cell-depleted T cells, or PBMCs; the material itself was cDNA or gDNA.

The V gene's germline CDR1 is MDHEN and CDR2 SYDVKM. With 5 bases clipped from V and 4 bases from J, the junction kept 15 bases outside the gene matches. This CDR3 has 17 amino acids. Study processing details: Estimation of nucleated cell counts relied on the amplification of reference gene primers. Profiling relied on immunoSEQ multiplex PCR, and the TCRdb table lists in-frame clones only, not all of them. That table is the source of V, J and clone size, and D and trimming were worked out from the DNA. The sample has about 230,000 clones; approximately 85% are singletons. Seattle patients were enrolled while actively infected and followed longitudinally.

Sequenced input: peripheral blood. This TCR derives from a man over 45 with COVID-19, enrolled during active disease. The J gene is TRBJ2-7, the V gene TRBV28, with TRBD1 matching over 9 bases. Here the CDR3 reads CASSPGTGRPKGYEQYF. In DNA form, the CDR3 reads TGTGCCAGCAGTCCAGGGACAGGGCGCCCAAAGGGTTACGAGCAGTACTTC. The complete variable domain, with remaining parts taken from reference TRBV28 and TRBJ2-7, reads DVKVTQSSRYLVKRTGEKVFLECVQDMDHENMFWYRQDPGLGLRLIYFSYDVKMKEKGDIPEGYSVSREKKERFSLILESASTNQTSMYLCASSPGTGRPKGYEQYFGPGTRLTVT.